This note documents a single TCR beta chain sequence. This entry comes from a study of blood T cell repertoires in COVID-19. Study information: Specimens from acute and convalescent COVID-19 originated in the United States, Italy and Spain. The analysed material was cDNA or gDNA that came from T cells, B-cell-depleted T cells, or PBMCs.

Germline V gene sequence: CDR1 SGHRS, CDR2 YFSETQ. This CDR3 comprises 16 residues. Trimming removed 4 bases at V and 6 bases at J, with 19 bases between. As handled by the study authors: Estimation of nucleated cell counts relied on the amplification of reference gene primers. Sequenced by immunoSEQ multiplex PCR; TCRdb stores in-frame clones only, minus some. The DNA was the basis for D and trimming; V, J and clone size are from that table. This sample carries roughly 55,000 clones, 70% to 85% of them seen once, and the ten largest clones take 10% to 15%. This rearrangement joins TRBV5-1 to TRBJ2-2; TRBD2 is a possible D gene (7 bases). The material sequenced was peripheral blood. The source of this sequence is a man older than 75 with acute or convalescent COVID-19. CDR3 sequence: CASSVGLQGGAGELFF. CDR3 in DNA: TGCGCCAGCAGCGTGGGACTCCAAGGGGGGGCCGGGGAGCTGTTTTTT.